This T cell receptor (beta chain) stems from a study of T-cell memory formation after mild COVID-19. Whole-study results and caveats: Clones contracting day 15 to 85 were balanced CD4/CD8; later expanders leaned CD4+. Chiefly within CM and EM were the contracting CD4+ clones; CD8+ ones were within EMRA.

V was clipped by 10 bases and J by 1 base; unmatched bases: 10. Germline-derived CDR1 and CDR2 are MRHNA and SNTAGT. The CDR3 has 15 residues. This clonotype has more than one count but fewer than ten. What it binds is not known. The 5'RACE method, run with constant-segment primers, produced TCR alpha and TCR beta cDNA libraries (carrying sample barcodes and UMIs). From the 5' RACE reads, TCRdb called clonotypes with MiXCR, one entry per CDR3 protein. This sample has about 430,000 distinct CDR3 sequences, with roughly 18% found just once. Sequencing was done on a sample of PBMCs or a T cell subset sorted from them (not recorded which). This chain joins TRBV6-4 and TRBJ2-3, with 8 bases lining up with TRBD2. This receptor was identified in a man in his late teens or twenties who had mild COVID-19 (a few samples of this study predate the infection). Cell type and time point are not known. The CDR3 nucleotides read TGTGCCACCTCCTCCGGAGCGGGGGGCACAGATACGCAGTATTTT. Translation gives CATSSGAGGTDTQYF.